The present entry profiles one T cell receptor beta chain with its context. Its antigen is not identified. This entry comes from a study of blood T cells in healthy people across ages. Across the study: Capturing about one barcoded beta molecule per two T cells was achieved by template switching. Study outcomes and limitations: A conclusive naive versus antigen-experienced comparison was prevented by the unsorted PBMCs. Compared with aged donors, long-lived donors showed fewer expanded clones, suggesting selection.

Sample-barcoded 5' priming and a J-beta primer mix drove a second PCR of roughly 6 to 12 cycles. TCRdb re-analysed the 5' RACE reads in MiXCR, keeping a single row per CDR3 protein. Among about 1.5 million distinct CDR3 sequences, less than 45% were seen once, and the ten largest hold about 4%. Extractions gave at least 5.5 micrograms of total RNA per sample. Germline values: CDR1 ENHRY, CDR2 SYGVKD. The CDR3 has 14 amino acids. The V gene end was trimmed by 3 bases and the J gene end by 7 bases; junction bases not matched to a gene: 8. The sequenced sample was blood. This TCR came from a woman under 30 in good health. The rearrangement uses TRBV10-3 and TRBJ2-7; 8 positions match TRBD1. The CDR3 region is CAISDRGLNNEQYF. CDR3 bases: TGTGCCATCAGTGACAGGGGGCTAAACAATGAGCAGTACTTC.